The clone carrying this T cell receptor (beta chain) has only one observation. Its antigen is currently unknown. The sample is drawn from a study of somatic mutations in cytotoxic T cells in rheumatoid arthritis. Overall study results and limits: Nobody had found out which antigens the expanded CD8+ clones targeted. The slightly lower representation of TRBV07 among rheumatoid arthritis patients did not undergo correction for multiple comparisons.

CDR3 length: 18 residues. Germline-derived CDR1 and CDR2 are MNHNS and SASEGT. The V gene end was trimmed by 4 bases and the J gene end by 2 bases; junction bases not matched to a gene: 15. Using immunoSEQ multiplex PCR, the repertoire was profiled, and TCRdb retains in-frame clones only, with some absent. The sample records 15,000 to 20,000 clones, roughly 86% being singletons. V is TRBV6-1 and J is TRBJ2-7, with TRBD1 matching 9 bases. The clonotype was recovered from a woman between 50 and 59 years old with rheumatoid arthritis. Source material: CD8+ T cells sorted from blood. The CDR3 DNA reads as TGTGCCAGCAGTGGCCCGACAGGGGGTATTGTGGGCCCCTACGAGCAGTACTTC. Translating gives CASSGPTGGIVGPYEQYF.